The clone carrying this TCR beta chain was detected ten times or more. Germline V CDR1 and CDR2: SQVTM, ANQGSEA. Trimming took off 3 bases at V and 3 bases at J, with 5 bases between the two ends. The CDR3 runs to 12 residues. This sample was included in a study of molecular identifiers for immune sequencing clone quantification. Background on the study: Four of five splits of RNA from approximately 20,000 or 100,000 naive CD8 cells were sequenced in replicates.

A single record per CDR3 protein comes from TCRdb applying MiXCR to the PCR reads. The sample shows about 630,000 distinct CDR3 sequences, about 25% of them seen only once. The sequence derives from a human donor in good health. Some libraries in this study had Jurkat cell RNA spiked in. The sequenced sample consisted of naive CD8+ T cells from blood, with Jurkat cell RNA spiked in. Subset denoted: FACS-sorted CD8+CD4-CCR7+CD45RA+ naive T cells. The chain uses TRBV29-1 and TRBJ2-2; no clear D gene. CDR3: CSVDTHTGELFF. CDR3 nucleotide sequence: TGCAGCGTTGACACCCACACCGGGGAGCTGTTTTTT.